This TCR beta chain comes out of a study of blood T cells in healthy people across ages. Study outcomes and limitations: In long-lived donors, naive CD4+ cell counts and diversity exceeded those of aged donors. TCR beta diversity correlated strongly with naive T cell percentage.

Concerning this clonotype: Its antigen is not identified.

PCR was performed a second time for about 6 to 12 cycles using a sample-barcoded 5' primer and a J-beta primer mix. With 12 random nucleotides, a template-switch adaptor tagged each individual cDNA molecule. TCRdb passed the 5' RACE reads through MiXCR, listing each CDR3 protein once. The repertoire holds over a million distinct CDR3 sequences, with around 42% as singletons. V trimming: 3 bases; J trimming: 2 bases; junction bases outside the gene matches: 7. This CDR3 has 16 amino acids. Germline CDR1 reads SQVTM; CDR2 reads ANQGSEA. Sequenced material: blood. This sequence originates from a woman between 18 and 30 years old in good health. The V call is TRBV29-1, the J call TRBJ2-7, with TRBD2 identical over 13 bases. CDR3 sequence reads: CSVDGLAGAPTYEQYF. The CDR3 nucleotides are TGCAGCGTTGATGGACTAGCGGGGGCCCCGACCTACGAGCAGTACTTC.